This is a list of T cell receptor beta chains from one sample in a study of blood T cell repertoires in COVID-19. Using immunoSEQ multiplex PCR, the repertoire was profiled, and TCRdb retains in-frame clones only, with some absent. The sample records around 380,000 clones, over 65% being singletons. Sequencing input: peripheral blood. These receptors were collected from a human donor with acute or convalescent COVID-19. The donor label of this sample is uncertain. Both conserved end residues are part of each CDR3. A D gene is named only where the DNA matches it firmly. For some rows the clone size is stated as once, few or many, or as a class when expanded; others skip it.

V: TRBV13; D: TRBD1; size: NA; J: TRBJ2-1; DNA: TGTGCCAGCAGCCGAACAGGGGAAACCTACAATGAGCAGTTCTTC; CDR3: CASSRTGETYNEQFF
V: TRBV4-2; D: NA; size: NA; J: TRBJ1-2; DNA: TGTGCCAGCAGCCAAGATATTGGCCCCGCGGACTATGGCTACACCTTC; CDR3: CASSQDIGPADYGYTF
V: TRBV6-1; D: NA; size: NA; J: TRBJ1-6; DNA: TGTGCCAGCAGTGACCAGGGGAGGGTTAATTCACCCCTCCACTTT; CDR3: CASSDQGRVNSPLHF
V: TRBV4-2; D: NA; size: NA; J: TRBJ1-2; DNA: TGTGCCAGCAGCCAAGAAGATGAGGCAGTCTCCCGGGGCTACACCTTC; CDR3: CASSQEDEAVSRGYTF
V: TRBV3-1/TRBV3-2; D: TRBD1; size: NA; J: TRBJ1-4; DNA: TGTGCCAGCAGCCAAGATACTTTGGGGCAGGGGGAGAATGAAAAACTGTTTTTT; CDR3: CASSQDTLGQGENEKLFF
V: TRBV28; D: NA; size: many; J: TRBJ2-1; DNA: TGTGCCAGCAGTCGAAACGGACACCTTTCCCTTGAGCAGTTCTTC; CDR3: CASSRNGHLSLEQFF
V: TRBV19; D: NA; size: NA; J: TRBJ1-1; DNA: TGTGCCAGTAGTTACAGGGCCGGAGTGGGGACTGAAGCTTTCTTT; CDR3: CASSYRAGVGTEAFF
V: TRBV19; D: NA; size: few; J: TRBJ1-2; DNA: TGTGCCAGTAGCAATCGGGGGGCGAACACTAACTATGGCTACACCTTC; CDR3: CASSNRGANTNYGYTF
V: TRBV3-1/TRBV3-2; D: TRBD1; size: NA; J: TRBJ1-1; DNA: TGTGCCAGCAGCCCCGAGGGACAGGGTTTTTTGAACACTGAAGCTTTCTTT; CDR3: CASSPEGQGFLNTEAFF
V: TRBV6-5; D: TRBD1; size: once; J: TRBJ1-1; DNA: TGTGCCAGCACCGACAGGGCCACTGAAGCTTTCTTT; CDR3: CASTDRATEAFF
V: TRBV5-1; D: TRBD2; size: NA; J: TRBJ2-1; DNA: TGCGCCAGCAGCCCGACACTAGCGGGGGGGCGGGGTGAGCAGTTCTTC; CDR3: CASSPTLAGGRGEQFF
V: TRBV27; D: NA; size: NA; J: TRBJ1-1; DNA: TGTGCCAGCAGCCTTAACAGTGCTCACCTGAACACTGAAGCTTTCTTT; CDR3: CASSLNSAHLNTEAFF
V: TRBV19; D: NA; size: few; J: TRBJ1-1; DNA: TGTGCCAGTAGTATATTCAGGGGCGCTGAAGCTTTCTTT; CDR3: CASSIFRGAEAFF
V: TRBV5-1; D: TRBD1; size: NA; J: TRBJ2-7; DNA: TGCGCCAGCAGGAGGGGACAGGGACCCTACGAGCAGTACTTC; CDR3: CASRRGQGPYEQYF
V: TRBV6-5; D: TRBD1; size: NA; J: TRBJ1-1; DNA: TGTGCCAGCAGAGTGGACAGGGACACTGAAGCTTTCTTT; CDR3: CASRVDRDTEAFF
V: TRBV6-6; D: NA; size: NA; J: TRBJ1-5; DNA: TGTGCCAGCAGGGAGGTCGGACTACTCAATCAGCCCCAGCATTTT; CDR3: CASREVGLLNQPQHF
V: TRBV27; D: NA; size: few; J: TRBJ1-2; DNA: TGTGCCAGCAGTTTAGTTCCCGGCAGGGACTATGGCTACACCTTC; CDR3: CASSLVPGRDYGYTF
V: TRBV7-9; D: NA; size: NA; J: TRBJ1-2; DNA: TGTGCCAGCAGCCCCAATGGCGGGGGCTATGGCTACACCTTC; CDR3: CASSPNGGGYGYTF
V: TRBV6-6; D: NA; size: NA; J: TRBJ1-1; DNA: TGTGCCAGCACCCTACGGACATCCCAAGAAGCTTTCTTT; CDR3: CASTLRTSQEAFF
V: TRBV18; D: NA; size: NA; J: TRBJ2-1; DNA: TGTGCCAGCTCACCAAGCGACAGTTTGAATGAGCAGTTCTTC; CDR3: CASSPSDSLNEQFF
V: TRBV29-1; D: TRBD1; size: NA; J: TRBJ1-1; DNA: TGCAGCGTTTCGGACAGGGGGTCCACTGAAGCTTTCTTT; CDR3: CSVSDRGSTEAFF
V: TRBV4-2; D: NA; size: NA; J: TRBJ1-1; DNA: TGTGCCAGCAGCCAAGGACAGAGAAACACTGAAGCTTTCTTT; CDR3: CASSQGQRNTEAFF
V: TRBV18; D: NA; size: NA; J: TRBJ2-7; DNA: TGTGCCAGCTCACCCGTGGGAGACTACGAGCAGTACTTC; CDR3: CASSPVGDYEQYF
V: TRBV2; D: TRBD1; size: NA; J: TRBJ1-6; DNA: TGTGCCAGCGCCCGGACAGGGGTTTCACCCCTCCACTTT; CDR3: CASARTGVSPLHF
V: TRBV30; D: NA; size: NA; J: TRBJ2-5; DNA: TGTGCCTGGAGTGTAGGCAGGGCCCGAAAGACCCAGTACTTC; CDR3: CAWSVGRARKTQYF
V: TRBV27; D: TRBD1; size: NA; J: TRBJ1-4; DNA: TGTGCCAGCAGTTTATTAGGACAGGGGAATGAAAAACTGTTTTTT; CDR3: CASSLLGQGNEKLFF
V: TRBV20-1; D: TRBD1; size: NA; J: TRBJ2-7; DNA: TGCAGTGCTAGTTACAGGGGGCCCTCCGAGCAGTACTTC; CDR3: CSASYRGPSEQYF
V: TRBV3-1/TRBV3-2; D: NA; size: NA; J: TRBJ1-4; DNA: TGTGCCAGCAGCCGATCTGACTATGCAACTAATGAAAAACTGTTTTTT; CDR3: CASSRSDYATNEKLFF
V: TRBV19; D: NA; size: NA; J: TRBJ1-1; DNA: TGTGCCAGTAGTAGAGGGAACACTGAAGCTTTCTTT; CDR3: CASSRGNTEAFF
V: TRBV3-1/TRBV3-2; D: TRBD1; size: NA; J: TRBJ1-1; DNA: TGTGCCAGCGCTCCTTACAGGGGGAACACTGAAGCTTTCTTT; CDR3: CASAPYRGNTEAFF
V: TRBV3-1/TRBV3-2; D: TRBD2; size: NA; J: TRBJ2-1; DNA: TGTGCCACTTCGGGACTAGCGGGGGGTAATGAGCAGTTCTTC; CDR3: CATSGLAGGNEQFF
V: TRBV10-3; D: NA; size: NA; J: TRBJ1-4; DNA: TGTGCCATCAGTGACAATAATGAAAAACTGTTTTTT; CDR3: CAISDNNEKLFF
V: TRBV3-1/TRBV3-2; D: TRBD2; size: NA; J: TRBJ2-7; DNA: TGTGCCAGCAGCCGAGGACTAGCGGGGCCCTACGAGCAGTACTTC; CDR3: CASSRGLAGPYEQYF
V: TRBV6-1; D: TRBD1; size: NA; J: TRBJ2-4; DNA: TGTGCCAGCAGTGAGATCCACAGGGGGTTCATTCAGTACTTC; CDR3: CASSEIHRGFIQYF
V: TRBV6-6; D: NA; size: NA; J: TRBJ2-7; DNA: TGTGCCAGCATGAGGCAGACCCCCTCGGGGGAGCAGTACTTC; CDR3: CASMRQTPSGEQYF
V: TRBV30; D: NA; size: NA; J: TRBJ1-1; DNA: TGTGCCGGTTACTCAAACACTGAAGCTTTCTTT; CDR3: CAGYSNTEAFF
V: TRBV6-5; D: NA; size: once; J: TRBJ2-1; DNA: TGTGCCAGCAGACGTACCACAGGGCGTGGTAATGAGCAGTTCTTC; CDR3: CASRRTTGRGNEQFF
V: TRBV20-1; D: NA; size: NA; J: TRBJ1-2; DNA: TGCAGTGCTGGGGCTCAGTGGGGCTACACCTTC; CDR3: CSAGAQWGYTF
V: TRBV5-4; D: TRBD2; size: NA; J: TRBJ2-3; DNA: TGTGCCAGCAGCTTGGATGCTAGCGGGAGTACAGATACGCAGTATTTT; CDR3: CASSLDASGSTDTQYF
V: TRBV28; D: TRBD2; size: NA; J: TRBJ2-2; DNA: TGTGCCAGCAGTTTCGTGGGACTCGGTTTAGCGGGGGACCAAAGTCGGGAGCTGTTTTTT; CDR3: CASSFVGLGLAGDQSRELFF
V: TRBV24-1; D: TRBD1; size: NA; J: TRBJ1-5; DNA: TGTGCCACCAGTGGTACAGGGGGTCAGCCCCAGCATTTT; CDR3: CATSGTGGQPQHF
V: TRBV28; D: NA; size: once; J: TRBJ1-1; DNA: TGTGCCAGCAGTTTATTGTCGGAGGGCACTGAAGCTTTCTTT; CDR3: CASSLLSEGTEAFF
V: TRBV6-5; D: NA; size: NA; J: TRBJ1-2; DNA: TGTGCCAGCAGTTACGGGCAGGGGAGTTTGTATGGCTACACCTTC; CDR3: CASSYGQGSLYGYTF
V: TRBV18; D: TRBD1; size: NA; J: TRBJ1-2; DNA: TGTGCCAGCTCACTGGGACAGGGGGACTATGGCTACACCTTC; CDR3: CASSLGQGDYGYTF
V: TRBV5-4; D: TRBD2; size: NA; J: TRBJ2-3; DNA: TGTGCCAGCAGCAACCCCGGGGGAGGGGAAGATACGCAGTATTTT; CDR3: CASSNPGGGEDTQYF
V: TRBV29-1; D: NA; size: NA; J: TRBJ1-1; DNA: TGCAGCGTTGAAGCAGGGACAAGGACTGAAGCTTTCTTT; CDR3: CSVEAGTRTEAFF
V: TRBV7-9; D: NA; size: once; J: TRBJ1-6; DNA: TGTGCCAGCAGCTCCGAGGGCGGTTCACCCCTCCACTTT; CDR3: CASSSEGGSPLHF
V: TRBV6-2/TRBV6-3; D: NA; size: NA; J: TRBJ2-7; DNA: TGTGCCAGCAGTCTAGAGCGGGTATCCTACGAGCAGTACTTC; CDR3: CASSLERVSYEQYF
V: TRBV20-1; D: NA; size: NA; J: TRBJ1-2; DNA: TGCAGTGCTAGTGACAAGGGGGGGTTTAAGAGCTATGGCTACACCTTC; CDR3: CSASDKGGFKSYGYTF
V: TRBV30; D: NA; size: NA; J: TRBJ1-2; DNA: TGTGCCTGGAGTCGGGGGGTGATCGGCTACACCTTC; CDR3: CAWSRGVIGYTF
V: TRBV5-4; D: NA; size: NA; J: TRBJ1-1; DNA: TGTGCCAGCAGCTCGCTCGACAGGAATGTTAATTCGGACACTGAAGCTTTCTTT; CDR3: CASSSLDRNVNSDTEAFF
V: TRBV19; D: NA; size: NA; J: TRBJ1-5; DNA: TGTGCCAGTAGTATGTTTGCCGGGGACACCGTTTATAGCAATCAGCCCCAGCATTTT; CDR3: CASSMFAGDTVYSNQPQHF
V: TRBV7-7; D: TRBD2; size: NA; J: TRBJ2-3; DNA: TGTGCCAGCAGCTCTAGCGGGGGGAGCACAGATACGCAGTATTTT; CDR3: CASSSSGGSTDTQYF
V: TRBV4-2; D: NA; size: NA; J: TRBJ2-7; DNA: TGTGCCAGCAGACAGGAAGGTGGGTACGACGAGCAGTACTTC; CDR3: CASRQEGGYDEQYF
V: TRBV28; D: NA; size: NA; J: TRBJ2-7; DNA: TGTGCCAGCAGGGGGGGTCACTCTAAGGTCTACGAGCAGTACTTC; CDR3: CASRGGHSKVYEQYF
V: TRBV5-1; D: TRBD2; size: NA; J: TRBJ2-3; DNA: TGCGCCAGCAGCTTGACTAGCGGGGGGGCGAGAGATACGCAGTATTTT; CDR3: CASSLTSGGARDTQYF
V: TRBV7-9; D: NA; size: NA; J: TRBJ1-1; DNA: TGTGCCAGCAGCTCCCAAGGACAAATGAACACTGAAGCTTTCTTT; CDR3: CASSSQGQMNTEAFF
V: TRBV20-1; D: TRBD2; size: once; J: TRBJ2-3; DNA: TGCAGTGCTAGTAAGCGGGAGGGCACAGATACGCAGTATTTT; CDR3: CSASKREGTDTQYF
V: TRBV5-1; D: TRBD1; size: NA; J: TRBJ1-1; DNA: TGCGCCAGCAGCCTGGGACAGGCGAACACTGAAGCTTTCTTT; CDR3: CASSLGQANTEAFF
V: TRBV20-1; D: NA; size: NA; J: TRBJ2-7; DNA: TGCAGTGCCCCCCTCGGGAACGGGCAGTACTTC; CDR3: CSAPLGNGQYF